The sequence of this TCR beta chain was determined in a study of beta chain features in type 1 diabetes. Broader study findings: Shorter TCRB CDR3s, moderately but significantly so, marked every one of the four CD4+ subsets in Type 1 diabetes patients. A closer apparent resemblance between naive, central memory and Treg TCRB repertoires was seen in patients than in healthy donors. Insertions were fewer and deletions more numerous at VDJ junctions in type 1 diabetes patients.

For this clone: The antigen remains undetermined.

The entirety of the isolated RNA underwent reverse transcription, so expressed TCRB transcripts were sequenced. Sequenced naive, central memory and regulatory T cell samples produced an average of roughly 3.6 million reads. Here immunoSEQ multiplex PCR was the method, and the copy in TCRdb shows in-frame clones only, minus some. The data hold 160,000 or so clones, with about 8.1% observed a single time. The CDR3 is 15 amino acids. V lost 0 bases and J lost 2, with 11 bases in between. Germline V gene sequence: CDR1 LGHNA, CDR2 YSLEER. The sequenced material came from central memory CD4+ T cells from blood. The gene calls are TRBV4-3 and TRBJ2-7; no clear D. The receptor was derived from a woman between 18 and 29 years old with type 1 diabetes. In nucleotides, the CDR3 is TGCGCCAGCAGCCAAGATGGCAGTGCGGCCTACGAGCAGTACTTC. Protein: CASSQDGSAAYEQYF.